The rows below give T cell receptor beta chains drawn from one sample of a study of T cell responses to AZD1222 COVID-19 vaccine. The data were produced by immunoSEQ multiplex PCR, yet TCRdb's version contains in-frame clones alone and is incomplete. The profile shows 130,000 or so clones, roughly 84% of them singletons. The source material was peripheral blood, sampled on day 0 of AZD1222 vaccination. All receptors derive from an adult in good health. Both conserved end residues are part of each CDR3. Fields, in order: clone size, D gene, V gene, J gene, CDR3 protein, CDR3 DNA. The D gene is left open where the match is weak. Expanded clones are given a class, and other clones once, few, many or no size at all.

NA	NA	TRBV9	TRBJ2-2	CASSVSPHTGELFF	TGTGCCAGCAGCGTTAGTCCTCACACCGGGGAGCTGTTTTTT
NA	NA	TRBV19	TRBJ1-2	CASSTPQGILVGYTF	TGTGCCAGTAGTACCCCGCAGGGGATCCTCGTCGGCTACACCTTC
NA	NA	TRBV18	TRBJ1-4	CASSPPGLPQATNEKLFF	TGTGCCAGCTCACCACCGGGACTCCCCCAAGCAACTAATGAAAAACTGTTTTTT
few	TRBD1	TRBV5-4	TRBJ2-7	CASRPSRDRVARRRYEQYF	TGTGCCAGCCGACCCTCACGCGACAGGGTGGCCCGCAGGAGATACGAGCAGTACTTC
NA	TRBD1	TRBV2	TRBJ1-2	CASSPKQQGQGYTF	TGTGCCAGCAGTCCCAAACAACAGGGACAGGGCTACACCTTC
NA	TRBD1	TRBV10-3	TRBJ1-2	CAISESEGLGQKRANYGYTF	TGTGCCATCAGTGAGTCTGAGGGTTTGGGACAGAAACGAGCTAACTATGGCTACACCTTC
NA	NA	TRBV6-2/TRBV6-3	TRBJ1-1	CASSREGSTEAFF	TGTGCCAGCAGTCGTGAGGGGAGCACTGAAGCTTTCTTT
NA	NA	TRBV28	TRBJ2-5	CASSPALQGETQYF	TGTGCCAGCAGCCCGGCGCTTCAGGGGGAGACCCAGTACTTC
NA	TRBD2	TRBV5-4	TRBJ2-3	CASSGGLAGGSGTQYF	TGTGCCAGCAGCGGCGGACTAGCGGGGGGTTCGGGTACGCAGTATTTT
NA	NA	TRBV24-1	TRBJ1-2	CATSDWPSTGDGYTF	TGTGCCACCAGTGATTGGCCGTCTACGGGGGATGGCTACACCTTC
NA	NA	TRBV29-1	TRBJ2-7	CSVDEQGTYEQYF	TGCAGCGTTGACGAGCAGGGAACCTACGAGCAGTACTTC
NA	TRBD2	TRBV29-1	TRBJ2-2	CSVILAGGPPGELFF	TGCAGCGTTATACTAGCGGGAGGGCCACCCGGGGAGCTGTTTTTT
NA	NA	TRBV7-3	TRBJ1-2	CASSLGVGAGYTF	TGTGCCAGCAGCTTAGGGGTGGGGGCTGGCTACACCTTC
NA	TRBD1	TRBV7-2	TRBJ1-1	CASSSRSRQGNTEAFF	TGTGCCAGCAGCTCCCGCTCCCGACAGGGGAACACTGAAGCTTTCTTT
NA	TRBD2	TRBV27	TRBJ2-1	CASSPGLAWENEQFF	TGTGCCAGCAGTCCGGGACTAGCGTGGGAAAATGAGCAGTTCTTC
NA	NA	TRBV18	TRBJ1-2	CASSLPGAGDGYTF	TGTGCCAGCTCATTACCGGGGGCCGGGGATGGCTACACCTTC
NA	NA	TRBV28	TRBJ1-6	CASSSPQGPYNSPLHF	TGTGCCAGCAGTTCCCCACAGGGCCCCTATAATTCACCCCTCCACTTT